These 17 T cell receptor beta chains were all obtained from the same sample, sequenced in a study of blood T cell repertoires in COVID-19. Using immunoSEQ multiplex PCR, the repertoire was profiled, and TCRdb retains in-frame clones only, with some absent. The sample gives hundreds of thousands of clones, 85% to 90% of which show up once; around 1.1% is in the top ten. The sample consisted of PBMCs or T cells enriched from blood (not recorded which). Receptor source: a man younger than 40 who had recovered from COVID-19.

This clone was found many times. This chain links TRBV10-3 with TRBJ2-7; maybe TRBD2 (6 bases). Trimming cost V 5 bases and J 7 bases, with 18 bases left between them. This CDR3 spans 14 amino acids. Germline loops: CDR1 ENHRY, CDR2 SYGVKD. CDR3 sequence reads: CAISSGTSPAEQYF. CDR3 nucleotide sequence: TGTGCCATCAGTTCCGGGACTTCCCCGGCGGAGCAGTACTTC.

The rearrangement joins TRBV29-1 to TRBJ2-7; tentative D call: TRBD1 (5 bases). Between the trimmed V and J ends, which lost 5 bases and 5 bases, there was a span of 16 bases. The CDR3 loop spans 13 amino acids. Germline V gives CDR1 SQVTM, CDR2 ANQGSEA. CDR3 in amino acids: CSVPGPGNNEQYF. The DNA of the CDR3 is TGCAGCGTTCCCGGCCCAGGGAACAACGAGCAGTACTTC.

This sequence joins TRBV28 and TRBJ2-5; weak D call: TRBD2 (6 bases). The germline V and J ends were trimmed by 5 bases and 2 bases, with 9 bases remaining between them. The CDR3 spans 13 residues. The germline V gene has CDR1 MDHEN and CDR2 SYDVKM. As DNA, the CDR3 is TGTGCCAGCAGTCAAGGACTACAAGAGACCCAGTACTTC. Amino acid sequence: CASSQGLQETQYF.

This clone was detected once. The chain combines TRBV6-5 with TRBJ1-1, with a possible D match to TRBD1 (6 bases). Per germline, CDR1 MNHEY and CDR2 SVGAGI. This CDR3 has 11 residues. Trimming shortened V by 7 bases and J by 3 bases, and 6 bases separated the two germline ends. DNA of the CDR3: TGTGCCAGCACAGGGGACACTGAAGCTTTCTTT. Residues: CASTGDTEAFF.

CDR3: CAGKGQPYVENTIYF. The CDR3 DNA reads TGTGCCGGCAAAGGACAGCCGTACGTCGAAAACACCATATATTTT. The rearrangement joins TRBV6-4 to TRBJ1-3; D is perhaps TRBD1 (6 bases). Germline CDR1 MRHNA, CDR2 SNTAGT. V dropped 11 bases and J dropped 6 bases, with 23 bases sitting between them. The CDR3 has 15 amino acids.

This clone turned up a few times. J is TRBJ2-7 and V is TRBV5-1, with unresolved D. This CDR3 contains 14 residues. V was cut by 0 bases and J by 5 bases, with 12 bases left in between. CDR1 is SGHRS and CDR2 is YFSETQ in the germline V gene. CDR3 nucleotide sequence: TGCGCCAGCAGCTTGGGGCTAGTAGTCCACGAGCAGTACTTC. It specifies CASSLGLVVHEQYF.

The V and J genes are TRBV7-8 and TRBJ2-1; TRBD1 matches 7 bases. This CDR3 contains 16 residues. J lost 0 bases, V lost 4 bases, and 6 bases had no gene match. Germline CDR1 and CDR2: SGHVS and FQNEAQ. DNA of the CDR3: TGTGCCAGCAGCTCCCATGCAGGGGGCTCCTACAATGAGCAGTTCTTC. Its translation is CASSSHAGGSYNEQFF.

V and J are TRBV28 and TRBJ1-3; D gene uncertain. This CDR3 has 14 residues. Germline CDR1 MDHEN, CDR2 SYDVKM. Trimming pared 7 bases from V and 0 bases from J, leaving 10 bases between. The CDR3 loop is CASTSLLSGNTIYF. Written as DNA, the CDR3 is TGTGCCAGCACCTCCCTCCTCTCTGGAAACACCATATATTTT.

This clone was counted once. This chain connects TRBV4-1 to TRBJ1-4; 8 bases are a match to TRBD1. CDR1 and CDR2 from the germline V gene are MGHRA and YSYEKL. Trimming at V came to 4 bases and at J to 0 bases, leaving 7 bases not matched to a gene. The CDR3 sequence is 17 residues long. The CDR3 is CASSLWTGLATNEKLFF. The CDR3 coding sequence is TGCGCCAGCAGCCTCTGGACAGGGTTGGCAACTAATGAAAAACTGTTTTTT.

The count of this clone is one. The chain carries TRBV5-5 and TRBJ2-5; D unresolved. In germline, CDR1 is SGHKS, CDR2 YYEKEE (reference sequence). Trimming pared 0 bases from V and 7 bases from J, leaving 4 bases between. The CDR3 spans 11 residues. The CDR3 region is CASSLERTQYF. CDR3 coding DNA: TGTGCCAGCAGCTTGGAGAGGACCCAGTACTTC.

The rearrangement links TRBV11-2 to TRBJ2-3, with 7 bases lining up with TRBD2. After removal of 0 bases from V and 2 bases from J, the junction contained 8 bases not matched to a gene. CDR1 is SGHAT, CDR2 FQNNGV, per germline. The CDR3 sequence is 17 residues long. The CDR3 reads CASSLEISGIVTDTQYF. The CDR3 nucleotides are TGTGCCAGCAGCTTAGAAATCAGCGGGATCGTCACAGATACGCAGTATTTT.

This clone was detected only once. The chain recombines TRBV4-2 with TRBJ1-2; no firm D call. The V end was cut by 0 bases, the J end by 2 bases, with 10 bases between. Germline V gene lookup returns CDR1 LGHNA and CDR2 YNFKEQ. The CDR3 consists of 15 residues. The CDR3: CASSQDWEGNYGYTF. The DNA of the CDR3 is TGTGCCAGCAGCCAAGATTGGGAGGGAAACTATGGCTACACCTTC.

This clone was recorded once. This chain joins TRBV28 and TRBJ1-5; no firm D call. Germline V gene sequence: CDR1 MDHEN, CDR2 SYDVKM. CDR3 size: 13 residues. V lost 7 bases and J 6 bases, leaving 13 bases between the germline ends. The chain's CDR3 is CASTFTRGQPQHF. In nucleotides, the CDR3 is TGTGCCAGCACCTTTACTCGGGGTCAGCCCCAGCATTTT.

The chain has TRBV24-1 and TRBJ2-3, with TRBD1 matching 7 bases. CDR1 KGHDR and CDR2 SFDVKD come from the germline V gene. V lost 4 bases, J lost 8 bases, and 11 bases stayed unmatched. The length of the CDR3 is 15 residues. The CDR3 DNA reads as TGTGCCACCAGTGAGCCAGGGGGACCCGCGGCTACGCAGTATTTT. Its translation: CATSEPGGPAATQYF.

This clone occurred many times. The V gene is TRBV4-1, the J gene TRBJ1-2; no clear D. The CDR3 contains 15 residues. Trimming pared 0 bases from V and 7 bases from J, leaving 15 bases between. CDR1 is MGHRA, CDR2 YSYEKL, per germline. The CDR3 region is CASSQDQAGRGGYTF. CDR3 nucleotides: TGCGCCAGCAGCCAAGATCAGGCGGGCCGGGGTGGCTACACCTTC.

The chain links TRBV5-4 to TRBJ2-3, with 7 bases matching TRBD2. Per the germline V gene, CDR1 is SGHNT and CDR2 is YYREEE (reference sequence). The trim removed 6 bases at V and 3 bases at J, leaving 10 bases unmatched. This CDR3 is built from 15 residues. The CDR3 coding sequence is TGTGCCAGCAACCCCCCGGGAGGAGGGACAGATACGCAGTATTTT. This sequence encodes CASNPPGGGTDTQYF.

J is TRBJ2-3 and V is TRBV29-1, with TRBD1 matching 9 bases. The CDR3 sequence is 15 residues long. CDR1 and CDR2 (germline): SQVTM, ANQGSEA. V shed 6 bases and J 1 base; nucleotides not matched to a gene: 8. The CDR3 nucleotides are TGCAGCGTGTCACAGGGGGCTGGGGGCACAGATACGCAGTATTTT. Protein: CSVSQGAGGTDTQYF.